Shown below are 30 T cell receptor beta chains from a single sample sequenced in a study of post-analysis software for immune sequencing data. The antigens these receptors bind are not known. Study-wide results and caveats: Four or five TRBV segments (TRBV5-6, TRBV5-1 and TRBV20-1 among them) occurred more frequently in patients than in controls.

The authors incorporated unique molecular identifiers into the TCR beta cDNA libraries. TCRdb redid the calling of the PCR reads with MiXCR, one entry per CDR3 protein. The sample holds about 540,000 distinct CDR3 sequences, 34% seen once. Sequenced material: blood. Source of these receptors: a girl between 2 and 17 years old with multiple sclerosis.

The V gene is TRBV2, the J gene TRBJ2-1; D unclear. CDR3 length: 12 amino acids. CDR1 SNHLY and CDR2 FYNNEI come from the germline V gene. Trimming cost V 6 bases and J 6 bases, with 9 bases left between them. In DNA, the CDR3 is TGTGCCAGCAGAGATATCCTCAATGAGCAGTTCTTC. Translating gives CASRDILNEQFF.

Ten or more counts support this clonotype. The chain joins TRBV4-1 to TRBJ2-7, with TRBD1 as a possible D gene (5 bases). This CDR3 is built from 15 residues. Germline V gene data show CDR1 as MGHRA and CDR2 as YSYEKL. V dropped 0 bases and J dropped 2 bases, with 11 bases sitting between them. The CDR3 coding sequence is TGCGCCAGCAGCCAAGAAGCACAGGAAGCCTACGAGCAGTACTTC. Residues: CASSQEAQEAYEQYF.

The chain is built from TRBV7-2 and TRBJ1-2; TRBD1 agrees at 12 bases. The CDR3 covers 15 residues. In germline, CDR1 is SGHTA, CDR2 FQGNSA. Trimming took 6 bases from V and 4 from J; bases not matched to a gene: 6. For the CDR3, the DNA is TGTGCCAGCAGGGGACAGGGGGCCAGTAGCTATGGCTACACCTTC. Translating it yields CASRGQGASSYGYTF.

A word on this clonotype: A much larger clone lies one base from this, so it may be a read error. The V and J genes are TRBV2 and TRBJ2-5, with D possibly TRBD2 on 5 matching bases. The CDR3 sequence is 15 residues long. V shed 11 bases and J shed 1 base, with 20 bases lying between them. Looked up from germline, CDR1 is SNHLY and CDR2 is FYNNEI. DNA of the CDR3: TGTGCCGCCCAGAGGGAACGGGGTATCCAAGAGACCCAGTACTTC. It yields the protein CAAQRERGIQETQYF.

The chain couples TRBV11-2 to TRBJ1-2, with 7 bases fitting TRBD1. V lost 5 bases to trimming and J lost 7 bases; unmatched junction nucleotides: 10. The CDR3 is made up of 14 amino acids. Germline V gene lookup returns CDR1 SGHAT and CDR2 FQNNGV. CDR3 in amino acids: CASSPRRGGSGYTF. The CDR3 coding sequence is TGTGCCAGCAGCCCCCGTAGAGGGGGCAGTGGCTACACCTTC.

The chain carries TRBV3-1 and TRBJ2-3, with 8 bases identical to TRBD2. Unmatched junction bases numbered 8, after V lost 1 base and J lost 2 bases. This CDR3 is built from 17 residues. Germline V gives CDR1 LGHDT, CDR2 YNNKEL (reference sequence). CDR3 nucleotide sequence: TGTGCCAGCAGCCAAGTAGCCGGGGGGGGCGACACAGATACGCAGTATTTT. The encoded protein is CASSQVAGGGDTDTQYF.

A few counts support this clonotype. This chain links TRBV29-1 with TRBJ2-5, with D possibly matching TRBD2 (5 bases). Looked up from germline, CDR1 is SQVTM and CDR2 is ANQGSEA. V was cut by 7 bases and J by 3 bases, with 12 bases left in between. The CDR3 contains 12 residues. The CDR3 region is CSARPGEETQYF. The DNA for the CDR3 is TGCAGCGCCCGGCCCGGGGAAGAGACCCAGTACTTC.

The chain uses TRBV7-9 and TRBJ2-3; D gene uncertain. V was pared by 6 bases and J by 2 bases, with 12 bases between. CDR3 length: 14 residues. Looked up from germline, CDR1 is SEHNR and CDR2 is FQNEAQ (reference sequence). CDR3 coding DNA: TGTGCCAGCAGTTTATTACTCATCACAGATACGCAGTATTTT. This translates into CASSLLLITDTQYF.

The CDR3 sequence: CASSPSPTAGGGYTF. In DNA form, the CDR3 reads TGTGCCAGCAGCCCCTCACCTACTGCAGGGGGAGGCTACACCTTC. V gene TRBV3-1 combines with J gene TRBJ1-2, with 7 bases fitting TRBD1. Per the germline V gene, CDR1 is LGHDT and CDR2 is YNNKEL (reference sequence). The CDR3 is made up of 15 amino acids. V lost 4 bases, J lost 8 bases, and 13 bases stayed unmatched.

The genes are TRBV29-1 and TRBJ2-3; 9 nucleotides line up with TRBD1. This CDR3 is 21 amino acids long. The V gene end was trimmed by 0 bases and the J gene end by 3 bases; junction bases not matched to a gene: 22. Germline CDR1 reads SQVTM; CDR2 reads ANQGSEA. The CDR3 sequence: CSVEDPGTGSAEGLVTDTQYF. The CDR3 DNA follows: TGCAGCGTTGAAGATCCGGGGACAGGGAGCGCAGAGGGCTTGGTAACAGATACGCAGTATTTT.

This clonotype has only a few counts. The chain employs TRBV7-2 and TRBJ2-1; D might be TRBD1 or TRBD2, each matching 6 bases. Deletions cut 5 bases from V and 4 bases from J, with 21 bases between. The CDR3 runs 17 residues. Germline-derived CDR1 and CDR2 are SGHTA and FQGNSA. The CDR3 bases are TGTGCCAGCAGCCCAGGGGTCACGGGGGCCTCGTACAATGAGCAGTTCTTC. This sequence encodes CASSPGVTGASYNEQFF.

On this clonotype: A much larger clone differs by one base, so this may be a read error. The chain carries TRBV29-1 and TRBJ2-6, with D possibly matching TRBD1 (6 bases). The germline gives CDR1 SQVTM, CDR2 ANQGSEA. This CDR3 region has 14 residues. The CDR3 sequence is CSVSGQSGVNVLTF. CDR3 DNA: TGCAGCGTTTCCGGACAGTCTGGGGTCAACGTCCTGACTTTC.

V and J are TRBV11-1 and TRBJ2-7; weak D call: TRBD1 (6 bases). This CDR3 region has 15 residues. The V gene lost 0 bases and the J gene lost 3 bases, with 12 bases spanning the gap. From germline, CDR1 is SGHAT and CDR2 FQDESV (reference sequence). The CDR3 DNA is TGTGCCAGCAGCTTAGCTTGGGGGCAGGACTACGAGCAGTACTTC. This gives the protein CASSLAWGQDYEQYF.

This clonotype has only a few counts. The CDR3 DNA reads TGTGCCAGCAGTTACTCGAGTCTGCGAGATACGCAGTATTTT. Translating gives CASSYSSLRDTQYF. The gene calls are TRBV6-6 and TRBJ2-3; D call uncertain. Trimming cost V 0 bases and J 5 bases, with 9 bases left between them. Germline loops: CDR1 MNHNY, CDR2 SVGAGI (reference sequence). CDR3 length: 14 amino acids.

The CDR3 region has the DNA TGCGCCAGCAGCTTGGAGAGTAGCGTACCATTTTTCTCCTACGAGCAGTACTTC. Its protein product is CASSLESSVPFFSYEQYF. The chain has TRBV5-1 and TRBJ2-7; tentatively, D is TRBD2 (5 bases). The CDR3 is 18 amino acids. Germline V gives CDR1 SGHRS, CDR2 YFSETQ. V lost 0 bases to trimming and J lost 0 bases, with 19 bases between them.

The chain uses TRBV3-1 and TRBJ1-4; D gene unclear. This CDR3 spans 14 amino acids. Germline V lookup: CDR1 LGHDT, CDR2 YNNKEL (reference sequence). V was pared by 5 bases and J by 8 bases, with 15 bases between. CDR3 bases: TGTGCCAGCAGCACCCGTGGGTGGAACGAAAAACTGTTTTTT. As protein: CASSTRGWNEKLFF.

The chain recombines TRBV10-2 with TRBJ2-4; 8 positions match TRBD1. Germline V gives CDR1 WSHSY, CDR2 SAAADI. The ends lost 3 bases at V and 3 bases at J; junction bases unmatched: 10. CDR3 size: 17 residues. CDR3 in amino acids: CASSDLGQGVIKNIQYF. CDR3 coding DNA: TGCGCCAGCAGTGACCTCGGACAGGGTGTGATCAAAAACATTCAGTACTTC.

The chain carries TRBV5-1 and TRBJ1-2, with 7 bases identical to TRBD1. This CDR3 is built from 18 residues. The V gene end was trimmed by 0 bases and the J gene end by 1 base; junction bases not matched to a gene: 12. The germline CDR1 and CDR2 sequences are SGHRS and YFSETQ. CDR3 sequence: CASSLDLGQRLFNYGYTF. Here the CDR3 DNA reads TGCGCCAGCAGCTTGGATCTGGGACAGCGACTATTTAACTATGGCTACACCTTC.

The gene calls are TRBV11-2 and TRBJ1-5, with 8 positions matching TRBD1. This CDR3 spans 19 amino acids. Germline V gene lookup returns CDR1 SGHAT and CDR2 FQNNGV. V was clipped by 1 base and J by 1 base; unmatched bases: 12. The CDR3 spells CASSLGGGFGTGSNQPQHF. In DNA, the CDR3 is TGTGCCAGCAGCTTAGGGGGGGGGTTCGGGACAGGCAGCAATCAGCCCCAGCATTTT.

CDR3 amino acids: CSASARRGLIRASQYF. CDR3 nucleotides: TGCAGTGCTAGCGCCCGAAGGGGACTGATCCGGGCGTCCCAGTACTTC. The V and J genes are TRBV20-1 and TRBJ2-7, with TRBD2 as a possible D gene (6 bases). The CDR3 loop spans 16 amino acids. The ends were cut back, 3 bases at V and 10 bases at J, with 28 bases in the middle. Germline V gene lookup returns CDR1 DFQATT and CDR2 SNEGSKA (reference sequence).

This chain joins TRBV20-1 and TRBJ2-3, with 11 bases identical to TRBD2. There are 16 residues in the CDR3. The ends lost 3 bases at V and 5 bases at J; junction bases unmatched: 10. The V gene's germline CDR1 is DFQATT and CDR2 SNEGSKA (reference sequence). As DNA, the CDR3 is TGCAGTGCTAGTTGGGCTAGCGGGGGGCCTAGAGATACGCAGTATTTT. This encodes CSASWASGGPRDTQYF.

This chain uses TRBV12-3 or TRBV12-4 with TRBJ2-1; tentative D call: TRBD1 (6 bases). The CDR3 is 15 amino acids. The V end was cut by 1 base, the J end by 5 bases, with 12 bases between. This CDR3 reads CASSLDRASHNEQFF. The CDR3 DNA reads as TGTGCCAGCAGTTTAGACAGGGCTTCCCACAATGAGCAGTTCTTC.

This chain uses TRBV5-6 with TRBJ1-2; D is ambiguous. CDR1 and CDR2 from the germline V gene are SGHDT and YYEEEE. CDR3 length: 16 amino acids. V was shortened by 0 bases and J by 3 bases, with 15 bases between the two germline ends. The CDR3: CASSLVPRRPDYGYTF. For the CDR3, the DNA is TGTGCCAGCAGCTTGGTTCCCCGGCGACCAGACTATGGCTACACCTTC.

J is TRBJ1-5 and V is TRBV18, with no clear D. The CDR3 totals 14 residues. Trimming left V 2 bases short and J 4 bases short, with 9 bases between. Germline V lookup: CDR1 KGHSH, CDR2 LQKENI. This CDR3 reads CASSPEALNQPQHF. CDR3 DNA sequence: TGTGCCAGCTCACCAGAGGCGTTAAATCAGCCCCAGCATTTT.

In regard to this clonotype: One junction end disagrees with the germline gene, perhaps due to a read error. The rearrangement uses TRBV4-2 and TRBJ2-7, with 8 bases aligning to TRBD1. Germline V gene sequence: CDR1 LGHNA, CDR2 YNFKEQ. The CDR3 is 15 residues long. CDR3 in amino acids: CASSPTGGQVYGQYF. The CDR3 bases are TGTGCCAGCAGCCCCACAGGGGGTCAGGTATACGGGCAGTACTTC.

This clonotype was detected a few times. This rearrangement joins TRBV6-2 or TRBV6-3 to TRBJ2-7; 9 bases match TRBD1. This CDR3 contains 15 residues. The V and J ends lost 7 bases and 4 bases, in that order; junction bases with no gene match: 11. Germline V gives CDR1 MNHEY, CDR2 SVGEGT. CDR3 DNA: TGTGCCAGCACTCCCTCGGGGACAGGGAGGTACGAGCAGTACTTC. Protein product: CASTPSGTGRYEQYF.

This clonotype has at least ten counts. The CDR3 protein is CASAGTGPYNEQFF. The CDR3 DNA reads as TGTGCCTCGGCCGGGACAGGGCCGTACAATGAGCAGTTCTTC. The chain links TRBV24-1 to TRBJ2-1, with 9 nucleotides matching TRBD1. Germline V lookup: CDR1 KGHDR, CDR2 SFDVKD. The CDR3 has 14 amino acids. V dropped 12 bases and J dropped 4; count of bases not matched to a gene: 9.

This clonotype was recorded a few times. V gene TRBV24-1 combines with J gene TRBJ2-7; D is possibly TRBD2 (5 bases). Per the germline V gene, CDR1 is KGHDR and CDR2 is SFDVKD. This CDR3 contains 16 residues. V was clipped by 5 bases and J by 7 bases, with 23 bases between them. CDR3 coding DNA: TGTGCCACCAGTGGCCCCCCCGGACTCGACCCTGTGGAGCAGTACTTC. Translating it yields CATSGPPGLDPVEQYF.

The V gene is TRBV7-6, the J gene TRBJ2-3; TRBD1 matches 7 bases. In germline, CDR1 is SGHVS, CDR2 FNYEAQ. J gave up 1 base and V 5 bases, and 6 bases lay outside the gene matches. The CDR3 has 15 amino acids. CDR3 loop: CASSPRDSRTDTQYF. In DNA, the CDR3 is TGTGCCAGCAGCCCCCGGGACAGCCGCACAGATACGCAGTATTTT.

Turning to this clonotype: This may be a read error: a much more frequent sequence differs by one nucleotide. The genes are TRBV12-3 or TRBV12-4 and TRBJ2-7; 9 bases align to TRBD2. The CDR3 loop spans 14 amino acids. The ends lost 9 bases at V and 7 bases at J; junction bases unmatched: 13. For the CDR3, the DNA is TGTGCCAGTCTAAGCGGGGGGTCCTACAATGAGCAGTACTTC. It translates to CASLSGGSYNEQYF.